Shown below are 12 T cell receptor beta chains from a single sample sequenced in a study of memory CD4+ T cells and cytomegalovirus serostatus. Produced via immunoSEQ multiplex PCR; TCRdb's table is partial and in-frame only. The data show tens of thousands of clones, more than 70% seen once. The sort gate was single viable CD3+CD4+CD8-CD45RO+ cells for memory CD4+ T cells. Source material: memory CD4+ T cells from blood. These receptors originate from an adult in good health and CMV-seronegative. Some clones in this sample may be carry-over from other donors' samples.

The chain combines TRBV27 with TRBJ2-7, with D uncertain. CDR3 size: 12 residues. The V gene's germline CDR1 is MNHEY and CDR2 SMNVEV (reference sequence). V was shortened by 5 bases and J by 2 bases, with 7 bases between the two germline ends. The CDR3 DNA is TGTGCCAGCAGTCCTGGAACCTACGAGCAGTACTTC. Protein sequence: CASSPGTYEQYF.

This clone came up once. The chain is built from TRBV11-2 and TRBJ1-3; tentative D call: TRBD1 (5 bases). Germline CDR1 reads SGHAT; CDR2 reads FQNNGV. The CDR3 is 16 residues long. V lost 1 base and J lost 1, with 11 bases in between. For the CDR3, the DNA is TGTGCCAGCAGCTTAGGTTCTTCAGGGTCTGGAAACACCATATATTTT. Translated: CASSLGSSGSGNTIYF.

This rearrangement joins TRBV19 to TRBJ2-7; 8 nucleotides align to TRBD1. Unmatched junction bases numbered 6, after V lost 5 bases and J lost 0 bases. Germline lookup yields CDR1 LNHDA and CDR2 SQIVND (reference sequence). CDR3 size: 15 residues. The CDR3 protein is CASSSRTGSSYEQYF. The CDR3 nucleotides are TGTGCCAGTAGTTCCCGGACAGGGAGCTCCTACGAGCAGTACTTC. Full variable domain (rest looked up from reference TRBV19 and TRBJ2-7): DGGITQSPKYLFRKEGQNVTLSCEQNLNHDAMYWYRQDPGQGLRLIYYSQIVNDFQKGDIAEGYSVSREKKESFPLTVTSAQKNPTAFYLCASSSRTGSSYEQYFGPGTRLTVT.

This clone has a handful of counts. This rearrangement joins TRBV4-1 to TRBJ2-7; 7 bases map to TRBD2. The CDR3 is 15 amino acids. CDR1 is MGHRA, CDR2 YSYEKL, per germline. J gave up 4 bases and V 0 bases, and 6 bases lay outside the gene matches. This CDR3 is CASSQEETSLYEQYF. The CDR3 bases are TGCGCCAGCAGCCAAGAAGAGACTAGCTTATACGAGCAGTACTTC.

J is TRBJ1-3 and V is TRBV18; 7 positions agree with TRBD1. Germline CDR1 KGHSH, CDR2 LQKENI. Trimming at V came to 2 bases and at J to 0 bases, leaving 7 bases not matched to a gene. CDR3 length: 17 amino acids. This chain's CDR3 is CASSPVIGTDSGNTIYF. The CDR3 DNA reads TGTGCCAGCTCACCAGTGATTGGGACAGACTCTGGAAACACCATATATTTT. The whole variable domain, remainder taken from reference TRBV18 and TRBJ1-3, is NAGVMQNPRHLVRRRGQEARLRCSPMKGHSHVYWYRQLPEEGLKFMVYLQKENIIDESGMPKERFSAEFPKEGPSILRIQQVVRGDSAAYFCASSPVIGTDSGNTIYFGEGSWLTVV.

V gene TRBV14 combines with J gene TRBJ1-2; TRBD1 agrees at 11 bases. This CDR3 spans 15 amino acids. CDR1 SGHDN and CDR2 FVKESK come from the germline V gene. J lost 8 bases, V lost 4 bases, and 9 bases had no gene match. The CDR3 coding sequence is TGTGCCAGCAGCCCCGCCGGGACAGGGGGAAGAGGCTACACCTTC. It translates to CASSPAGTGGRGYTF. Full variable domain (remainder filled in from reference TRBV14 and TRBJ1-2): EAGVTQFPSHSVIEKGQTVTLRCDPISGHDNLYWYRRVMGKEIKFLLHFVKESKQDESGMPNNRFLAERTGGTYSTLKVQPAELEDSGVYFCASSPAGTGGRGYTFGSGTRLTVV.

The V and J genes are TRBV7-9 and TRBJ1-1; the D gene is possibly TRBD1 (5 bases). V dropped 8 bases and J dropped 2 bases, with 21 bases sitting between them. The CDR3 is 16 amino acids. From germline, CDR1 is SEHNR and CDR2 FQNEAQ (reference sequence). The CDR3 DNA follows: TGTGCCAGCTTTAGGGGCGGGCCTAGACGAAACACTGAAGCTTTCTTT. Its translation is CASFRGGPRRNTEAFF.

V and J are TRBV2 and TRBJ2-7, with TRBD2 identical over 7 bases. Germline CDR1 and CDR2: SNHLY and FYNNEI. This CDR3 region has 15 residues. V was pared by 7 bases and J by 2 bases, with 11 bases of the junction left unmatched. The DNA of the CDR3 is TGTGCCAGCAAGGGAGGGGCGGGAGCACCCTACGAGCAGTACTTC. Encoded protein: CASKGGAGAPYEQYF. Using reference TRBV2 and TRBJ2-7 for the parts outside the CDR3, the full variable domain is EPEVTQTPSHQVTQMGQEVILRCVPISNHLYFYWYRQILGQKVEFLVSFYNNEISEKSEIFDDQFSVERPDGSNFTLKIRSTKLEDSAMYFCASKGGAGAPYEQYFGPGTRLTVT.

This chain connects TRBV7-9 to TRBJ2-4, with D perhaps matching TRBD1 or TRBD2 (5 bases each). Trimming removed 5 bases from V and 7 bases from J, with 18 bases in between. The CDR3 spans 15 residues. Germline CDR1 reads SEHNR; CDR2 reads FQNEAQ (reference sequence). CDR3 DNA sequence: TGTGCCAGCAGCCTCGGGGACGGTTGGGGCAACATTCAGTACTTC. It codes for CASSLGDGWGNIQYF. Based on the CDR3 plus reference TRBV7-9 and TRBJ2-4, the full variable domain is DTGVSQNPRHKITKRGQNVTFRCDPISEHNRLYWYRQTLGQGPEFLTYFQNEAQLEKSRLLSDRFSAERPKGSFSTLEIQRTEQGDSAMYLCASSLGDGWGNIQYFGAGTRLSVL.

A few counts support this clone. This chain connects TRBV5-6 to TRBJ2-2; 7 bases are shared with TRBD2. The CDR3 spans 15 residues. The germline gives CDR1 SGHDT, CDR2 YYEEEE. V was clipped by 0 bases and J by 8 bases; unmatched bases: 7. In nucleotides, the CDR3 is TGTGCCAGCAGCTTGGTCGGCGGGAGCTGGGGGGAGCTGTTTTTT. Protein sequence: CASSLVGGSWGELFF.

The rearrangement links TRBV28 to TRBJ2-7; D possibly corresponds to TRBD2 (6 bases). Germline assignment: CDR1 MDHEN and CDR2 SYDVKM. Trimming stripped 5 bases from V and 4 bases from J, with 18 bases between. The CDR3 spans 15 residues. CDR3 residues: CASSPLAGRDYEQYF. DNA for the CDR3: TGTGCCAGCAGTCCCCTCGCCGGGCGGGATTACGAGCAGTACTTC.

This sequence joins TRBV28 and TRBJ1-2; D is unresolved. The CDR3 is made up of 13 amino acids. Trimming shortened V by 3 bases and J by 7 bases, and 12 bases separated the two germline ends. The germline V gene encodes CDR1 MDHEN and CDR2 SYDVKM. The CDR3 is CASSLRTHGGYTF. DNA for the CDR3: TGTGCCAGCAGTTTGAGAACCCACGGTGGCTACACCTTC.